This T cell receptor (beta chain) was identified during a study of TET2 disruption in CD19-targeted CAR T cells. Regarding this clone: Its antigen is as yet unknown. The read ends 3 residues shy of where the CDR3 ends; the end is completed using the germline J gene.

Sequencing used immunoSEQ multiplex PCR; TCRdb keeps in-frame clones, though not all of them. The repertoire table contains 25,000 to 30,000 clones. The trim removed 7 bases at V and 0 bases at J, leaving 5 bases unmatched. Germline CDR1 is DFQATT and CDR2 is SNEGSKA (reference sequence). The CDR3 contains 13 residues. Treatment specified: autologous CTL019 cells: CD19 CAR with 4-1BB and CD3 zeta domains. The CD19 CAR included TCR zeta plus 4-1BB costimulatory signaling. CTL019 was manufactured from peripheral blood T cells obtained by leukapheresis. The chain recombines TRBV20-1 with TRBJ2-5; 7 bases align to TRBD1. The material was CD8- CAR+ T cells sorted from cultured blood T cells, obtained for CD19 CAR T cell therapy. The subset was: CD8-negative CAR-positive T cells from the infusion product. The source of this sequence is a man between 65 and 79 years old with chronic lymphocytic leukemia. This chain's CDR3 is CSVETGNQETQYF. The CDR3 DNA, read in part, is TGCAGTGTGGAGACAGGGAACCAAGAGACC.